This TCR beta chain was identified in a study of CD8 T cells in ankylosing spondylitis. One entry per CDR3 protein results from TCRdb running MiXCR on the 5' RACE reads. The sample lists approximately 140,000 distinct CDR3 sequences, 8% to 9% occurring once. Material: synovial fluid, either unsorted or a sorted T cell fraction (not recorded which). The TCR comes from a male donor with ankylosing spondylitis.

CDR3 DNA: TGTGCCAGCAGTTTCGCAATTGGACTAGCGGGAGGTGAGACCCAGTACTTC. As protein: CASSFAIGLAGGETQYF. The rearrangement joins TRBV28 to TRBJ2-5; 14 bases are a match to TRBD2. Germline V lookup: CDR1 MDHEN, CDR2 SYDVKM. This CDR3 is built from 17 residues. V lost 3 bases to trimming and J lost 5 bases; unmatched junction nucleotides: 8.